This T cell receptor (beta chain) appears in the sequencing data of a study of neurological immune-mediated disorders. A 10-nucleotide random UMI tagged transcripts in template-switch 5'RACE cDNA synthesis. The output of every sequencing run, over 200 million TCR-beta sequences, came from 15-18 subjects. TCRdb re-called the 5' RACE reads through MiXCR, storing one row per CDR3 protein. This sample has under 90,000 distinct CDR3 sequences, with 10% found just once. Study outcomes and limitations: CDR3 amino acid sequences of expanded clones were not shared across subjects, a result suggesting private repertoires in all groups.

The CDR3 runs to 15 residues. Germline assignment: CDR1 LNHNV and CDR2 YYDKDF (reference sequence). V was trimmed by 4 bases and J by 4 bases, leaving 15 bases between them. Worth noting for this clonotype: The antigen remains undetermined.

This TCR derives from a middle-aged man in good health. V usage is TRBV15 and J usage is TRBJ2-3, with a tentative D call TRBD2 (6 bases). The sample was PBMCs. CDR3 loop: CATSMGGITPDTQYF. Written as DNA, the CDR3 is TGTGCCACCAGCATGGGGGGAATAACACCAGATACGCAGTATTTT.